This T cell receptor (beta chain) was retrieved from a study of Graves' ophthalmopathy and Graves' hyperthyroidism. Study-wide findings and caveats: The blood repertoire also included most expanded thyroid clonotypes above 0.001 frequency. The model predicted ophthalmopathy progression with 70.59% sensitivity and under 75% specificity. Discriminating ophthalmopathy from stable hyperthyroidism, a 13-signature model attained a sensitivity of about 90% and a specificity of around 77%.

This clonotype was observed a handful of times. What it recognizes is unknown. The study excluded patients with other autoimmune diseases, uncontrolled infections, pregnancy or lactation. There are 13 residues in the CDR3. V dropped 3 bases and J dropped 15; count of bases not matched to a gene: 8. Amplification of the TCR beta CDR3 regions used RNA transcripts (as template). First-round RT-PCR with HTBI primers preceded a second-round multiplex PCR. TCRdb fed the multiplex PCR reads into MiXCR, producing one record per CDR3 protein. The sample lists over a million distinct CDR3 sequences, 36% occurring once.

The sequence derives from an adult man with Graves' hyperthyroidism. The sample taken for sequencing was peripheral blood or thyroid tissue (not recorded which). The chain uses TRBV12-3 or TRBV12-4 and TRBJ1-6, with 7 bases aligning to TRBD1. CDR3 in DNA: TGTGCCAGCAGTTTTAGACAGGGACGAGACCTCCACTTT. It is translated as CASSFRQGRDLHF.